Listed below are T cell receptor beta chains from one sample, sequenced in a study of T-cell reconstitution after alpha-beta-depleted transplantation in children. TCRdb itself ran the PCR reads through MiXCR, one entry per CDR3 protein. Among about 540,000 distinct CDR3 sequences, approximately 30% were seen once, and the ten largest hold 35% to 40%. The sequencing used PBMCs, collected before TCRalphabeta/CD19-depleted stem cell transplant. The origin of the receptors is a boy in the first two years of life with Wiskott-Aldrich syndrome, due to receive a stem cell transplant. Both conserved end residues are trimmed from each CDR3.

j_call	v_call	cdr3_aa
TRBJ2-7	TRBV15	ATSRGEAPREQY
TRBJ1-1	TRBV3-1	ASSRRSRGHNTEAF
TRBJ1-2	TRBV24-1	ATSDFRVEEGYT
TRBJ2-3	TRBV20-1	SAKTSGNTDTQY
TRBJ2-7	TRBV3-1	ASSPGLAGWEQY
TRBJ2-7	TRBV12-3/TRBV12-4	ASSLGPERSEQY
TRBJ2-7	TRBV6-6	ASSYSVGYEQY
TRBJ1-6	TRBV5-1	ASSSGTGGYRSSYNSPLH
TRBJ2-1	TRBV9	ASSVGRKACINEQF
TRBJ1-3	TRBV6-1	ASSQETGGPGNTIY
TRBJ2-2	TRBV10-3	AISSALTGVSTGELF
TRBJ2-3	TRBV10-2	ASRGLAGVGLDTQY
TRBJ2-5	TRBV5-1	ARLLSTRDLQEETQY
TRBJ2-1	TRBV10-3	AISAQGARDNEQF
TRBJ2-3	TRBV15	ATSRAMDTQY
TRBJ2-5	TRBV3-1	ASSQRTGTSGMIKETQY
TRBJ2-1	TRBV20-1	SASREQF
TRBJ2-5	TRBV5-1	ASSLVADRQETQY
TRBJ2-3	TRBV12-3/TRBV12-4	ASSWTSGTDTQY
TRBJ1-1	TRBV11-3	ASSRRSNTEAF
TRBJ2-1	TRBV2	ASSGTMGNNEQF
TRBJ2-3	TRBV5-1	ASSLAAGDTDTQY
TRBJ2-3	TRBV29-1	EVRLPADTQY
TRBJ1-4	TRBV24-1	ATGFGQDEKLF
TRBJ1-2	TRBV29-1	SVSRQTDGYT
TRBJ2-7	TRBV20-1	SARETMGGQY
TRBJ2-1	TRBV6-2/TRBV6-3	ASSSTKLAGDLVGASYNEQF
TRBJ1-5	TRBV7-2	ASSLVSGTNQPQH
TRBJ2-1	TRBV5-1	ASSSEGNEQF
TRBJ2-6	TRBV5-1	ASSLGGRVFSGANVLT
TRBJ2-7	TRBV28	ASRLAGGEQY
TRBJ2-4	TRBV12-3/TRBV12-4	ASSPSGAIQY